Shown below are 18 T cell receptor beta chains from a single sample sequenced in a study of identical twins. TCRdb analysed the 5' RACE reads with MiXCR anew, one entry per CDR3 protein. The sample includes 300,000 to 400,000 distinct CDR3 sequences, around 12% of them seen just once. The sample was also linked to a second study, of yellow fever vaccine responses in identical twins.

Sequencing was done on a sample of CD8+ T cells sorted from blood. These receptors all come from a young woman in good health.

The chain recombines TRBV12-3 or TRBV12-4 with TRBJ2-2, with TRBD2 matching 7 bases. The CDR3 has 16 residues. J gave up 3 bases and V 1 base, and 5 bases lay outside the gene matches. The CDR3 protein is CASSLGLAAHTGELFF. CDR3 nucleotide sequence: TGTGCCAGCAGTTTAGGTCTAGCGGCCCACACCGGGGAGCTGTTTTTT.

The table lists this clonotype with a few counts. The V call is TRBV27, the J call TRBJ2-3; no definite D call. The CDR3 loop spans 13 amino acids. Germline lookup yields CDR1 MNHEY and CDR2 SMNVEV (reference sequence). V was clipped by 5 bases and J by 4 bases, with 10 bases between them. The CDR3, as DNA: TGTGCCAGCAGTGATGGGCTCCCAGATACGCAGTATTTT. Translation: CASSDGLPDTQYF.

This clonotype has just a few counts. The rearrangement links TRBV27 to TRBJ2-7; TRBD2 agrees at 10 bases. V trimming: 1 base; J trimming: 2 bases; junction bases outside the gene matches: 8. CDR3 length equals 17 residues. Germline CDR1 reads MNHEY; CDR2 reads SMNVEV (reference sequence). CDR3 nucleotides: TGTGCCAGCAGTTTATGGGGGGCCGGGACTAGCGCCTACGAGCAGTACTTC. This encodes CASSLWGAGTSAYEQYF.

In DNA, the CDR3 is TGTGCCAGCAAAGTGGGCGGCATTACTAATGAAAAACTGTTTTTT. Translation: CASKVGGITNEKLFF. This chain connects TRBV12-3 or TRBV12-4 to TRBJ1-4; D is ambiguous. Trimming left V 7 bases short and J 2 bases short, with 14 bases between. The CDR3 extends over 15 amino acids.

This clonotype was counted at least ten times. The genes are TRBV29-1 and TRBJ2-5, with D possibly matching TRBD1 (6 bases). Germline values: CDR1 SQVTM, CDR2 ANQGSEA. The CDR3 runs to 15 residues. Trimming stripped 4 bases from V and 3 bases from J, with 18 bases between. CDR3 residues: CSVAPPWGREETQYF. The DNA of the CDR3 is TGCAGCGTTGCCCCCCCGTGGGGGCGAGAAGAGACCCAGTACTTC.

This clonotype was seen at least ten times. The gene calls are TRBV6-5 and TRBJ1-5, with D possibly TRBD1 on 5 matching bases. The CDR3 totals 15 residues. Deletions cut 0 bases from V and 6 bases from J, with 12 bases between. CDR1 and CDR2 (germline): MNHEY, SVGAGI. CDR3 in DNA: TGTGCCAGCAGTTACTCGGGGGAGGGAGGTCAGCCCCAGCATTTT. Translating gives CASSYSGEGGQPQHF.

The rearrangement uses TRBV3-1 and TRBJ2-1, with D possibly being TRBD2 (5 bases). CDR1 and CDR2 from the germline V gene are LGHDT and YNNKEL (reference sequence). V gave up 2 bases and J gave up 7 bases, with 15 bases separating them. The CDR3 totals 15 residues. The CDR3 spells CASSQTDEGWNEQFF. CDR3 in DNA: TGTGCCAGCAGCCAAACGGACGAGGGTTGGAATGAGCAGTTCTTC.

This clonotype was picked up a small number of times. The gene calls are TRBV4-1 and TRBJ2-5, with D maybe TRBD2 (6 bases). The germline CDR1 and CDR2 sequences are MGHRA and YSYEKL. Trimming removed 0 bases at V and 5 bases at J, with 13 bases between. CDR3 size: 15 residues. The CDR3 sequence: CASSQEGLGGETQYF. As DNA, the CDR3 is TGCGCCAGCAGCCAAGAGGGACTTGGGGGGGAGACCCAGTACTTC.

This clonotype appeared a few times. The CDR3 sequence is CASSPKSGELFF. Here the CDR3 DNA reads TGCGCCAGCAGCCCGAAATCCGGGGAGCTGTTTTTT. This rearrangement joins TRBV4-1 to TRBJ2-2; D gene ambiguous. The V gene lost 4 bases and the J gene lost 6 bases, with 6 bases spanning the gap. CDR3 length equals 12 residues. CDR1 and CDR2 from the germline V gene are MGHRA and YSYEKL.

The gene calls are TRBV7-3 and TRBJ2-3, with a weak D call TRBD2 (5 bases). The CDR3 has 15 residues. Trimming removed 2 bases from V and 0 bases from J, with 9 bases in between. Germline CDR1 SGHTA, CDR2 FQGTGA. The chain's CDR3 is CASSLPGKSTDTQYF. CDR3 sequence (DNA): TGTGCCAGCAGCTTACCGGGGAAGAGCACAGATACGCAGTATTTT.

The chain couples TRBV11-1 to TRBJ2-3, with no clear D. Germline loops: CDR1 SGHAT, CDR2 FQDESV (reference sequence). This CDR3 contains 14 residues. V was clipped by 6 bases and J by 0 bases, with 10 bases between them. CDR3 protein: CASRSLGSTDTQYF. As DNA, the CDR3 is TGTGCCAGCAGATCGTTGGGGAGCACAGATACGCAGTATTTT.

At least ten counts were recorded for this clonotype. V is TRBV29-1 and J is TRBJ2-5; D might be TRBD1 or TRBD2, each matching 6 bases. The CDR3 runs to 15 residues. Germline values: CDR1 SQVTM, CDR2 ANQGSEA. Trimming shortened V by 1 base and J by 0 bases, and 12 bases separated the two germline ends. CDR3 DNA: TGCAGCGTTGAAGGGGGGGCACCGTACCAAGAGACCCAGTACTTC. Translation gives CSVEGGAPYQETQYF.

This clonotype showed up just a few times. This rearrangement joins TRBV7-9 to TRBJ1-2, with 10 bases aligning to TRBD1. The CDR3 covers 17 residues. V lost 5 bases to trimming and J lost 3 bases; unmatched junction nucleotides: 12. Germline V gene data show CDR1 as SEHNR and CDR2 as FQNEAQ (reference sequence). CDR3 bases: TGTGCCAGCAGCGGCGGACAGGGGGTGGCCGGGGACTATGGCTACACCTTC. It is translated as CASSGGQGVAGDYGYTF.

This sequence joins TRBV29-1 and TRBJ2-3, with a tentative D call TRBD2 (5 bases). The V gene lost 4 bases and the J gene lost 2 bases, with 10 bases spanning the gap. The germline V gene encodes CDR1 SQVTM and CDR2 ANQGSEA. This CDR3 contains 13 residues. The CDR3 sequence: CSVVVDYTDTQYF. CDR3 bases: TGCAGCGTTGTGGTAGACTACACAGATACGCAGTATTTT.

This clonotype was counted between two and nine times. The genes are TRBV20-1 and TRBJ1-1; no clear D. The CDR3 runs 13 residues. The V and J ends lost 0 bases and 5 bases respectively, with 10 bases between them. The germline V gene encodes CDR1 DFQATT and CDR2 SNEGSKA (reference sequence). The chain's CDR3 is CSAREGHETEAFF. The CDR3 bases are TGCAGTGCTAGAGAAGGTCATGAGACTGAAGCTTTCTTT.

The J gene is TRBJ2-7, the V gene TRBV5-8, with D perhaps matching TRBD1 (6 bases). The CDR3 length is 15 residues. In germline, CDR1 is SGHTS, CDR2 YDEGEE. V was shortened by 0 bases and J by 3 bases, with 13 bases between the two germline ends. The CDR3 sequence: CASSLDGGEIYEQYF. CDR3 bases: TGTGCCAGCAGCTTGGATGGGGGCGAAATCTACGAGCAGTACTTC.

This clonotype was detected a few times. The V call is TRBV28, the J call TRBJ2-3; D remains unclear. V lost 3 bases to trimming and J lost 2 bases, with 12 bases between them. This CDR3 comprises 15 residues. Germline CDR1 reads MDHEN; CDR2 reads SYDVKM. CDR3 sequence: CASSFSRLFTDTQYF. In nucleotides, the CDR3 is TGTGCCAGCAGTTTTTCGAGACTTTTCACAGATACGCAGTATTTT. Based on the CDR3 plus reference TRBV28 and TRBJ2-3, the full variable domain is DVKVTQSSRYLVKRTGEKVFLECVQDMDHENMFWYRQDPGLGLRLIYFSYDVKMKEKGDIPEGYSVSREKKERFSLILESASTNQTSMYLCASSFSRLFTDTQYFGPGTRLTVL.

The chain links TRBV12-3 or TRBV12-4 to TRBJ2-3; the D gene could be TRBD1 or TRBD2 (5 bases each). The CDR3 is 17 residues long. V lost 5 bases to trimming and J lost 2 bases, with 20 bases between them. The CDR3 is CASSPAGASRNTDTQYF. The CDR3 DNA is TGTGCCAGCAGTCCGGCCGGGGCTAGCCGAAACACAGATACGCAGTATTTT.